Below, one T cell receptor beta chain is given with its context. This record comes from a study of shared clonotypes between healthy human individuals. The CDR3 extends over 12 amino acids. V lost 8 bases to trimming and J lost 4 bases, with 11 bases between them. The V gene's germline CDR1 is MDHEN and CDR2 SYDVKM. Sequenced by immunoSEQ multiplex PCR; TCRdb stores in-frame clones only, minus some. The sample comprises some 1.4 million clones, more than 95% of which are singletons, and roughly 1.2% rests with the top ten. The source material was naive CD4+ T cells sorted from blood. The sample's subset: CD45RA+ positively selected. This sequence joins TRBV28 and TRBJ1-2; D uncertain. The source is a man aged 25 to 40 in good health. This chain's CDR3 is CASDKGPYGYTF. CDR3 DNA sequence: TGTGCCAGCGATAAAGGCCCCTATGGCTACACCTTC.